Each of the 5 T cell receptor beta chains below was sequenced from the same sample in a study of shared clonotypes between healthy human individuals. TCRdb's copy holds only in-frame clones and misses some; the assay was immunoSEQ multiplex PCR. Of 2 million to 3 million clones listed, more than 90% were seen once; the top ten hold about 0.13%. Source material: naive CD4+ T cells sorted from blood. Subset reported: CD45RA+ positively selected. Receptors originate from a man between 18 and 29 years old in good health.

This clone turned up a few times. The V gene is TRBV2, the J gene TRBJ2-7, with D perhaps TRBD2 (6 bases). Germline V gives CDR1 SNHLY, CDR2 FYNNEI. The V end was cut by 6 bases, the J end by 2 bases, with 14 bases between. The CDR3 sequence is 14 residues long. The CDR3 loop reads CASRAGRGAYEQYF. CDR3 bases: TGTGCCAGCAGGGCCGGGCGGGGAGCCTACGAGCAGTACTTC.

The V gene is TRBV9, the J gene TRBJ2-3, with 13 bases that match TRBD2. This CDR3 comprises 16 residues. The V gene end was trimmed by 2 bases and the J gene end by 5 bases; junction bases not matched to a gene: 5. The V gene's germline CDR1 is SGDLS and CDR2 YYNGEE. The CDR3 DNA is TGTGCCAGCAGCGTTACTAGCGGGGGGGATAGAGATACGCAGTATTTT. Translation gives CASSVTSGGDRDTQYF. Variable domain in full (rest from reference TRBV9 and TRBJ2-3): DSGVTQTPKHLITATGQRVTLRCSPRSGDLSVYWYQQSLDQGLQFLIQYYNGEERAKGNILERFSAQQFPDLHSELNLSSLELGDSALYFCASSVTSGGDRDTQYFGPGTRLTVL.

This rearrangement joins TRBV7-2 to TRBJ1-5, with D perhaps matching TRBD1 (6 bases). CDR1 is SGHTA and CDR2 is FQGNSA in the germline V gene. V lost 5 bases to trimming and J lost 1 base, with 9 bases between them. The CDR3 covers 14 residues. The CDR3 bases are TGTGCCAGCAGCATAGGACAGAGCAATCAGCCCCAGCATTTT. This translates into CASSIGQSNQPQHF.

This clone has just one count. The rearrangement links TRBV30 to TRBJ2-7, with D hard to call. Germline V CDR1 and CDR2: GTSNPN, SVGIG (reference sequence). V lost 0 bases and J 6 bases, leaving 12 bases between the germline ends. The CDR3 consists of 13 residues. Written as DNA, the CDR3 is TGTGCCTGGAGTGTGAGATTCTCTGGCGAGCAGTACTTC. Encoded protein: CAWSVRFSGEQYF.

This chain connects TRBV7-3 to TRBJ2-1; 9 bases align to TRBD1. After removal of 5 bases from V and 2 bases from J, the junction contained 10 bases not matched to a gene. The CDR3 covers 17 residues. The germline CDR1 and CDR2 sequences are SGHTA and FQGTGA. CDR3 loop: CASSPSGTGIPYNEQFF. CDR3 DNA: TGTGCCAGCAGCCCCAGCGGGACAGGGATCCCCTACAATGAGCAGTTCTTC. Using reference TRBV7-3 and TRBJ2-1 for the parts outside the CDR3, the full variable domain is GAGVSQTPSNKVTEKGKYVELRCDPISGHTALYWYRQSLGQGPEFLIYFQGTGAADDSGLPNDRFFAVRPEGSVSTLKIQRTERGDSAVYLCASSPSGTGIPYNEQFFGPGTRLTVL.